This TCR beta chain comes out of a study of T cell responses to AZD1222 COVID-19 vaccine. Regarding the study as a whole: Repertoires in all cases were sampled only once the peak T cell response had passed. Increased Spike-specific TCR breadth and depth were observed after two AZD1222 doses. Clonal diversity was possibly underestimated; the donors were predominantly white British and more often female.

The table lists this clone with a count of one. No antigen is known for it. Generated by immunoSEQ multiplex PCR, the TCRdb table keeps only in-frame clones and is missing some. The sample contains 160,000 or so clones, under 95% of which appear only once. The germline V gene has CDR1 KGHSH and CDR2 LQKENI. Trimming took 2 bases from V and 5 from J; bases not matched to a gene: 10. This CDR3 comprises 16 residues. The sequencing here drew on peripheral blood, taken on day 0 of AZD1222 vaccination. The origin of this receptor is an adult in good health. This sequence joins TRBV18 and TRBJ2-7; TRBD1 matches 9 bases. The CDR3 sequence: CASSPGKGQGFHEQYF. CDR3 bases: TGTGCCAGCTCACCAGGAAAGGGACAGGGTTTCCACGAGCAGTACTTC.